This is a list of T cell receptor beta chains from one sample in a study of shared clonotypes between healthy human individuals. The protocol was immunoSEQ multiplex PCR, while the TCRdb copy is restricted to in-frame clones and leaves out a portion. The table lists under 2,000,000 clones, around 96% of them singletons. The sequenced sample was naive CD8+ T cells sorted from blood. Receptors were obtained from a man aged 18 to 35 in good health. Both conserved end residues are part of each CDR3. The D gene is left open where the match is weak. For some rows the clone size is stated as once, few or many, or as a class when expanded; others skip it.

TGTGCCAGCAGCTTGGGGAGATGGGGTGGGGTGAACACTGAAGCTTTCTTT CASSLGRWGGVNTEAFF TRBJ1-1 TRBV5-4 - -
TGTGCCAGCAGCTCTAAGGGGTCCACTAATGAAAAACTGTTTTTT CASSSKGSTNEKLFF TRBJ1-4 TRBV7-9 - -
TGTGCCTGGACCGCGTGGGGACCGGGACAGGGTGGCTACGAGCAGTACTTC CAWTAWGPGQGGYEQYF TRBJ2-7 TRBV30 - TRBD1
TGTGCCAGCAGTACAGGACAGGGGGCATTTAATGAGCAGTTCTTC CASSTGQGAFNEQFF TRBJ2-1 TRBV28 - TRBD1
TGTGCCAGCAGCGCTGGACAGGGAATGGGCGGGAGGGCCCCCAATGAGCAGTTCTTC CASSAGQGMGGRAPNEQFF TRBJ2-1 TRBV5-4 - -
TGTGCCAGCAGTTTAGCGGGGCCCAGCACCTACGAGCAGTACTTC CASSLAGPSTYEQYF TRBJ2-7 TRBV27 - -
TGTGCCATCAGTCCAAGCGGGAGCTCCTACAATGAGCAGTTCTTC CAISPSGSSYNEQFF TRBJ2-1 TRBV10-3 - TRBD2
TGTGCCAGCAGCTTGGGCGGAGCCACTGAAGCTTTCTTT CASSLGGATEAFF TRBJ1-1 TRBV5-4 - -
TGTGCCTGGAGTTCGGGGGCGGAGGGAGAGCAGTACTTC CAWSSGAEGEQYF TRBJ2-7 TRBV30 once -
TGTGCCAGCAGCGACTTCGATGTGAGGGGAGGTGAAAAACTGTTTTTT CASSDFDVRGGEKLFF TRBJ1-4 TRBV7-9 once -
TGTGCCAGCACCATGGGACAGCTCAATCAGCCCCAGCATTTT CASTMGQLNQPQHF TRBJ1-5 TRBV2 - TRBD1
TGCAGCGTTAAGGACTTCAGCAATGAGCAGTTCTTC CSVKDFSNEQFF TRBJ2-1 TRBV29-1 - -
TGTGCCAGCAGCGGGGCGCCGGTTCGGGAGCAGTACTTC CASSGAPVREQYF TRBJ2-7 TRBV2 - -
TGTGCCAGCAGCCTGCGGACAGGGGAGAATGAAAAACTGTTTTTT CASSLRTGENEKLFF TRBJ1-4 TRBV9 - TRBD1
TGTGCCAGTGCCCCTGGCTTTTCCTACGAGCAGTACTTC CASAPGFSYEQYF TRBJ2-7 TRBV19 - -
TGCGCCAGCAGCCAAGATCTCGACGGCTACAATGAGCAGTTCTTC CASSQDLDGYNEQFF TRBJ2-1 TRBV4-3 - -
TGTGCCAGCAGCGCTGGACAGGGCAACACTGAAGCTTTCTTT CASSAGQGNTEAFF TRBJ1-1 TRBV9 - TRBD1
TGTGCCAGCAGCCCGGGGGGCTGGGGCACCGGGGAGCTGTTTTTT CASSPGGWGTGELFF TRBJ2-2 TRBV11-3 - -
TGTGCCAGCAGTGCGTTAAATGGGTGGGACTACGAGCAGTACTTC CASSALNGWDYEQYF TRBJ2-7 TRBV6-6 - -
TGTGCCAGCTCACCGACCACCGGGACAGGGGGTATCTACGAGCAGTACTTC CASSPTTGTGGIYEQYF TRBJ2-7 TRBV18 once TRBD1
TGCGCCAGCAGTCCCGACAAAAACTATGGCTACACCTTC CASSPDKNYGYTF TRBJ1-2 TRBV10-1 - -
TGTGCCAGCAGCGTAGGGGGACAGGTGAACACTGAAGCTTTCTTT CASSVGGQVNTEAFF TRBJ1-1 TRBV9 - TRBD1
TGCAGCGTTGGGACAGCCACTGCGGAGCCCCAGCATTTT CSVGTATAEPQHF TRBJ1-5 TRBV29-1 - -
TGTGCCAGCAGCTTAGGACAGAACTATGGCTACACCTTC CASSLGQNYGYTF TRBJ1-2 TRBV5-8 - -
TGTGCCAGCAGCTCCACTGGGCCTGAAGCTTTCTTT CASSSTGPEAFF TRBJ1-1 TRBV7-9 - -
TGTGCCAGCAGCGTAGGAGCGGGAGGTTACGAGCAGTACTTC CASSVGAGGYEQYF TRBJ2-7 TRBV9 once TRBD2
TGTGCCAGCAGCTTAATTGGAGGGGACAGGGAGCTTAAAAACATTCAGTACTTC CASSLIGGDRELKNIQYF TRBJ2-4 TRBV7-9 - TRBD1
TGTGCCTGGACCCCGTGGGGGCACACCGGGGAGCTGTTTTTT CAWTPWGHTGELFF TRBJ2-2 TRBV30 - -
TGCAGCGTTATGACAGGGGGCACTGAAGCTTTCTTT CSVMTGGTEAFF TRBJ1-1 TRBV29-1 - TRBD1
TGTGCCAGCAGCAGGATTCCGGGACAGGGGTACGAGCAGTACTTC CASSRIPGQGYEQYF TRBJ2-7 TRBV27 - TRBD1
TGTGCCAGCAGCTTAGCGCCAGCGGATACGCAGTATTTT CASSLAPADTQYF TRBJ2-3 TRBV7-9 - -
TGTGCCAGCTGTGAGGGGGCCTACAATGAGCAGTTCTTC CASCEGAYNEQFF TRBJ2-1 TRBV6-5 - -
TGTGCCAGCACCAAGGACAGCGATACCAGGGAGCAGTACTTC CASTKDSDTREQYF TRBJ2-7 TRBV5-8 - -
TGTGCCAGCAGCCTCCGGGGAGAGCAGTACTTC CASSLRGEQYF TRBJ2-7 TRBV6-5 - -
TGCGCCAGCAGCTTAAAACCGGGACAGGGGCCAACCCATAGCAATCAGCCCCAGCATTTT CASSLKPGQGPTHSNQPQHF TRBJ1-5 TRBV5-1 - TRBD1
TGCGCCAGCAGCCAAGATTTTTCACCTCTGGTATCGCACGAGCAGTACTTC CASSQDFSPLVSHEQYF TRBJ2-7 TRBV4-3 once -
TGTGCCAGCAGCTTGGGTGAGCGGGGCTACGAGCAGTACTTC CASSLGERGYEQYF TRBJ2-7 TRBV5-4 - TRBD2
TGTGCCAGCAGCTTTTGGCTAGCGGGAGGCCCCGGGAATGAGCAGTTCTTC CASSFWLAGGPGNEQFF TRBJ2-1 TRBV7-8 - TRBD2
TGCGCCAGCAGCCAAGTGATCGGGAGGGCCGGGGAGCTGTTTTTT CASSQVIGRAGELFF TRBJ2-2 TRBV4-1 once TRBD2
TGTGCCAGCAGTTTTGGGGCCCCAAACGAGCAGTACTTC CASSFGAPNEQYF TRBJ2-7 TRBV28 - -
TGCAGCGTTCGAATGAACACTGAAGCTTTCTTT CSVRMNTEAFF TRBJ1-1 TRBV29-1 - -